One and the same sample provided the 7 T cell receptor beta chains below, sequenced in a study of T-cell memory formation after mild COVID-19 (dated by TCRdb to about 2021). Receptor amplification or capture employed 5' RACE. Sequencing was carried out with an Illumina NovaSeq 6000. TCRdb ran its own pipeline on the public reads, namely fastp trimming at Q25 and MiXCR clone calling, and kept in-frame beta chains. Merged by CDR3 protein, the rows form single entries marked with the most common genes and DNA. This sample comprises 200,000 to 250,000 distinct CDR3 sequences, about 9.2% of them detected only once. The ten largest account for 3.5% of the sample. The source material was PBMCs or a T cell subset sorted from them (not recorded which). All receptors come from a man between 18 and 29 years old who had mild COVID-19 (a few samples of this study predate the infection). The sample titles of this study are shuffled in the database, so cell type and time point are left out; the donor was told from shared clones.

In this sample, this clonotype turned up a few times. J is TRBJ1-2 and V is TRBV20-1, with D uncertain. The CDR3 spans 13 residues. From germline, CDR1 is DFQATT and CDR2 SNEGSKA (reference sequence). V was clipped by 0 bases and J by 1 base, with 6 bases between them. In nucleotides, the CDR3 is TGCAGTGCTAGAGATCCGGGTAACTATGGCTACACCTTC. Translated, it gives CSARDPGNYGYTF.

This clonotype was recorded a few times. J is TRBJ1-1 and V is TRBV7-9; D possibly corresponds to TRBD1 (5 bases). Deletions cut 4 bases from V and 1 base from J, with 13 bases between. Germline V gene data show CDR1 as SEHNR and CDR2 as FQNEAQ (reference sequence). The CDR3 has 15 residues. In DNA form, the CDR3 reads TGTGCCAGCAGCTCGTGGGACGGAGAGAACACTGAAGCTTTCTTT. Translated, it gives CASSSWDGENTEAFF. Full variable domain (remainder filled in from reference TRBV7-9 and TRBJ1-1): DTGVSQNPRHKITKRGQNVTFRCDPISEHNRLYWYRQTLGQGPEFLTYFQNEAQLEKSRLLSDRFSAERPKGSFSTLEIQRTEQGDSAMYLCASSSWDGENTEAFFGQGTRLTVV.

This clonotype was seen a handful of times. The rearrangement uses TRBV7-2 and TRBJ2-5; a weak D match, TRBD1 (5 bases). This CDR3 has 13 residues. The germline V gene encodes CDR1 SGHTA and CDR2 FQGNSA. V lost 3 bases and J 4 bases, leaving 9 bases between the germline ends. As DNA, the CDR3 is TGTGCCAGCAGCTTGGCAGGGATAGAGACCCAGTACTTC. Translating gives CASSLAGIETQYF.

This clonotype was found a few times. CDR3 nucleotide sequence: TGCGCCAGCAGCTTCTGGGACGGTTACTATGGCTACACCTTC. It specifies CASSFWDGYYGYTF. The chain uses TRBV5-1 and TRBJ1-2, with D perhaps TRBD1 (5 bases). Trimming left V 2 bases short and J 3 bases short, with 11 bases between. The CDR3 has 14 residues. The germline CDR1 and CDR2 sequences are SGHRS and YFSETQ.

V is TRBV18 and J is TRBJ2-7; 13 bases fit TRBD2. The CDR3 runs to 16 residues. The J segment lost 0 bases and the V segment lost 3 bases, leaving 2 bases of the junction unmatched. From germline, CDR1 is KGHSH and CDR2 LQKENI. CDR3 sequence reads: CASSPGLAGSSYEQYF. For the CDR3, the DNA is TGTGCCAGCTCACCGGGACTAGCGGGGAGCTCCTACGAGCAGTACTTC.

This clonotype appeared many times. V is TRBV6-5 and J is TRBJ2-5; 8 bases are a match to TRBD2. Trimming took 6 bases from V and 4 from J; bases not matched to a gene: 10. The CDR3 contains 15 residues. Germline V lookup: CDR1 MNHEY, CDR2 SVGAGI. This CDR3 is CASSWTSRGGETQYF. CDR3 in DNA: TGTGCCAGCAGCTGGACTAGCCGCGGGGGAGAGACCCAGTACTTC.

The V call is TRBV7-9, the J call TRBJ2-1, with D possibly being TRBD2 (6 bases). The germline V gene has CDR1 SEHNR and CDR2 FQNEAQ (reference sequence). Trimming took 5 bases from V and 1 from J, leaving 12 bases between them. The CDR3 consists of 15 residues. The CDR3 loop reads CASSRFGGSYNEQFF. The CDR3 nucleotides are TGTGCCAGCAGCCGTTTCGGGGGTTCCTACAATGAGCAGTTCTTC.